The entry below describes one T cell receptor (beta chain). Its antigen remains unidentified. Germline CDR1 reads LNHNV; CDR2 reads YYDKDF (reference sequence). The CDR3 length is 16 residues. V was clipped by 0 bases and J by 0 bases, with 8 bases between them. This specimen belongs to a study of T cell repertoires in cytomegalovirus infection. For the study at large: Both CMV infection and a matching HLA type were indicated by public TCR beta signatures.

Study-wide results and caveats: The study identified carriers of CMV plus the relevant HLA from cumulative public TCR beta family frequency. HLA-C-restricted CMV-specific TCR beta clonotypes prevailed in the ex vivo response.

MiXCR, run by TCRdb on the reads, gives a single entry per CDR3 protein. The sample includes fewer than 550,000 distinct CDR3 sequences, approximately 25% of them seen just once. The chain links TRBV15 to TRBJ1-4; D remains ambiguous. This sequence was found in a human donor in good health (CMV status not recorded). Some clones in this sample may be carry-over from other donors' samples. The sample consisted of PBMCs. The CDR3 coding sequence is TGTGCCACCAGCAGAGATCACGGGGCAACTAATGAAAAACTGTTTTTT. As protein: CATSRDHGATNEKLFF.